The 20 T cell receptor beta chains below all came from one sample that was sequenced in a study of shared clonotypes between healthy human individuals. CD45RO-negative, CCR7-selected cells formed the naive CD8 fraction, which excluded terminally differentiated effector memory CD45RA+ cells. Generated by immunoSEQ multiplex PCR, the TCRdb table keeps only in-frame clones and is missing some. The sample lists more than 2 million clones, just over 90% seen once, with more than 1.5% in the top ten. What was sequenced was naive CD8+ T cells from PBMCs. The receptors come from a man younger than 35 in good health. Some clones in this sample may be carry-over from other donors' samples.

This chain joins TRBV29-1 and TRBJ1-1, with 9 bases that match TRBD1. The germline V gene encodes CDR1 SQVTM and CDR2 ANQGSEA. The V segment lost 7 bases and the J segment 5 bases; nucleotides outside the gene matches: 8. This CDR3 contains 13 residues. CDR3: CSGQPGQGTEAFF. DNA of the CDR3: TGCAGCGGTCAACCGGGACAGGGAACTGAAGCTTTCTTT.

V gene TRBV28 combines with J gene TRBJ2-7, with D perhaps TRBD2 (6 bases). V shed 7 bases and J shed 3 bases, with 13 bases lying between them. In germline, CDR1 is MDHEN, CDR2 SYDVKM. The CDR3 has 13 amino acids. CDR3 bases: TGTGCCAGCACCTCCCGCGGGAACTACGAGCAGTACTTC. Protein sequence: CASTSRGNYEQYF.

This clone showed up just once. The rearrangement uses TRBV10-2 and TRBJ1-5; D gene unclear. The germline V gene has CDR1 WSHSY and CDR2 SAAADI. This CDR3 is 16 amino acids long. V was shortened by 6 bases and J by 0 bases, with 15 bases between the two germline ends. CDR3 loop: CASSPRSPYSNQPQHF. In DNA, the CDR3 is TGCGCCAGCAGCCCCCGTAGCCCATATAGCAATCAGCCCCAGCATTTT.

CDR3 in amino acids: CASSHVEGASNQPQHF. DNA for the CDR3: TGCGCCAGCAGCCACGTGGAGGGGGCGAGCAATCAGCCCCAGCATTTT. The rearrangement joins TRBV4-1 to TRBJ1-5; 7 bases match TRBD1. CDR1 and CDR2 (germline): MGHRA, YSYEKL. V lost 3 bases and J lost 1; bases outside the gene matches: 6. This CDR3 spans 16 amino acids.

Worth noting for this clone: Different DNA sequences within this sample yield the same CDR3. The chain has TRBV9 and TRBJ2-7; TRBD2 might be the D (6 bases). The length of the CDR3 is 15 residues. Germline V gene lookup returns CDR1 SGDLS and CDR2 YYNGEE. V was trimmed by 0 bases and J by 3 bases, leaving 13 bases between them. In nucleotides, the CDR3 is TGTGCCAGCAGCGTAGGAGGGACTCCCTTCTACGAGCAGTACTTC. Its translation: CASSVGGTPFYEQYF.

V usage is TRBV27 and J usage is TRBJ1-1; 9 nucleotides agree with TRBD1. The CDR3 extends over 15 amino acids. The J segment lost 1 base and the V segment lost 5 bases, leaving 5 bases of the junction unmatched. Germline lookup yields CDR1 MNHEY and CDR2 SMNVEV (reference sequence). For the CDR3, the DNA is TGTGCCAGCAGTCCAGGGGGACAGGGGAACACTGAAGCTTTCTTT. Amino acids: CASSPGGQGNTEAFF.

This rearrangement joins TRBV9 to TRBJ2-2; 10 bases fit TRBD2. In germline, CDR1 is SGDLS, CDR2 YYNGEE. V shed 0 bases and J 2 bases; nucleotides not matched to a gene: 4. The CDR3 has 17 amino acids. CDR3 sequence reads: CASSVATSGRNTGELFF. In nucleotides, the CDR3 is TGTGCCAGCAGCGTAGCGACTAGCGGGCGAAACACCGGGGAGCTGTTTTTT.

The V and J genes are TRBV4-2 and TRBJ1-2, with D perhaps TRBD1 (6 bases). The ends were cut back, 6 bases at V and 0 bases at J, with 17 bases in the middle. CDR3 length equals 16 residues. CDR1 is LGHNA and CDR2 is YNFKEQ in the germline V gene. Written as DNA, the CDR3 is TGTGCCAGCAGAACACGACAGGTTGATTCTAACTATGGCTACACCTTC. This codes for CASRTRQVDSNYGYTF.

Note on this clone: The same CDR3 can be traced to other DNA sequences in this sample. The chain links TRBV19 to TRBJ2-1; D perhaps matches TRBD2 (6 bases). V gave up 5 bases and J gave up 7 bases, with 12 bases separating them. Germline assignment: CDR1 LNHDA and CDR2 SQIVND (reference sequence). There are 13 residues in the CDR3. The CDR3 sequence is CASSYRGLNEQFF. CDR3 DNA sequence: TGTGCCAGTAGTTATCGGGGGTTGAATGAGCAGTTCTTC. Full variable domain (rest looked up from reference TRBV19 and TRBJ2-1): DGGITQSPKYLFRKEGQNVTLSCEQNLNHDAMYWYRQDPGQGLRLIYYSQIVNDFQKGDIAEGYSVSREKKESFPLTVTSAQKNPTAFYLCASSYRGLNEQFFGPGTRLTVL.

The table lists this clone with a count of one. Other DNA sequences in the sample encode the same CDR3. V is TRBV28 and J is TRBJ2-5, with 13 bases fitting TRBD2. With 6 bases clipped from V and 3 bases from J, the junction kept 4 bases outside the gene matches. CDR1 is MDHEN, CDR2 SYDVKM, per germline. This CDR3 has 15 amino acids. CDR3 residues: CASSLGLAGEETQYF. CDR3 nucleotide sequence: TGTGCCAGCAGCTTAGGACTAGCGGGGGAAGAGACCCAGTACTTC.

CDR3 loop: CASSLNSRDGTEAFF. CDR3 DNA sequence: TGCGCCAGCAGCTTGAATTCCCGGGATGGGACTGAAGCTTTCTTT. The chain uses TRBV5-1 and TRBJ1-1; unclear D gene. V lost 1 base and J lost 5, with 15 bases in between. The germline V gene encodes CDR1 SGHRS and CDR2 YFSETQ. The CDR3 loop spans 15 amino acids.

The chain recombines TRBV19 with TRBJ1-2; D not certain. CDR3 length: 15 amino acids. The germline gives CDR1 LNHDA, CDR2 SQIVND (reference sequence). V lost 1 base and J lost 2, with 11 bases in between. This CDR3 reads CASSIGASHNYGYTF. The CDR3 DNA sequence: TGTGCCAGTAGTATAGGAGCCAGTCACAACTATGGCTACACCTTC.

The CDR3 sequence: CASSQDPVGDGEKLFF. CDR3 bases: TGCGCCAGCAGCCAAGATCCGGTAGGAGATGGTGAAAAACTGTTTTTT. The J gene is TRBJ1-4, the V gene TRBV4-3; D call uncertain. V lost 0 bases, J lost 7 bases, and 15 bases lay in between. CDR1 and CDR2 (germline): LGHNA, YSLEER. This CDR3 region has 16 residues.

This sequence joins TRBV28 and TRBJ1-5, with a weak D call TRBD1 (6 bases). V lost 8 bases and J lost 3, with 17 bases in between. The CDR3 length is 15 residues. CDR1 and CDR2 from the germline V gene are MDHEN and SYDVKM. This CDR3 reads CASQQGIRTNQPQHF. The CDR3 nucleotides read TGTGCCAGCCAACAGGGCATTAGGACCAATCAGCCCCAGCATTTT.

This clone was detected once. The chain uses TRBV10-3 and TRBJ1-1; D is uncertain. This CDR3 has 12 residues. The V gene's germline CDR1 is ENHRY and CDR2 SYGVKD. Trimming removed 4 bases from V and 8 bases from J, with 11 bases in between. CDR3 sequence reads: CAISAQREEAFF. CDR3 coding DNA: TGTGCCATCAGTGCTCAGAGGGAAGAAGCTTTCTTT.

On this clone itself: This same CDR3 is encoded by further DNA sequences in the sample. This sequence joins TRBV6-6 and TRBJ2-7; D is uncertain. Germline lookup yields CDR1 MNHNY and CDR2 SVGAGI (reference sequence). Trimming shortened V by 0 bases and J by 6 bases, and 6 bases separated the two germline ends. The CDR3 extends over 12 amino acids. Here the CDR3 reads CASSYSEGEQYF. The DNA for the CDR3 is TGTGCCAGCAGTTACTCCGAAGGCGAGCAGTACTTC.

The chain carries TRBV30 and TRBJ2-7; D remains ambiguous. The length of the CDR3 is 12 residues. Germline lookup yields CDR1 GTSNPN and CDR2 SVGIG (reference sequence). The CDR3 sequence: CALTEDMDEQYF. The CDR3 nucleotides read TGTGCTCTCACCGAAGATATGGACGAGCAGTACTTC.

V is TRBV21-1 and J is TRBJ2-7; TRBD2, as called in the table, went unchecked against the DNA. TRBV21-1 is tagged as a pseudogene. The CDR3 loop spans 21 amino acids. The CDR3 DNA is TGTGCCAGCAGCCCCAATCCGACGGCCGGGACTAGCGGGAGGGCCGGGTACGAGCAGTACTTC. Amino acid sequence: CASSPNPTAGTSGRAGYEQYF.

This sequence joins TRBV28 and TRBJ1-2; the D gene is possibly TRBD1 (6 bases). Between the trimmed V and J ends, which lost 9 bases and 1 base, there was a span of 18 bases. This CDR3 contains 15 residues. The germline gives CDR1 MDHEN, CDR2 SYDVKM. The CDR3 loop reads CASESQQGNNYGYTF. DNA for the CDR3: TGTGCCAGTGAATCCCAACAGGGCAATAACTATGGCTACACCTTC.

The gene calls are TRBV7-9 and TRBJ1-3; TRBD1 matches at 7 bases. CDR1 is SEHNR, CDR2 FQNEAQ, per germline (reference sequence). Trimming removed 7 bases from V and 2 bases from J; junction bases left unmatched: 11. This CDR3 comprises 16 residues. In DNA form, the CDR3 reads TGTGCCAGCACCACGAGGGGGCTGAGGGCTGGAAACACCATATATTTT. The encoded protein is CASTTRGLRAGNTIYF.